This TCR beta chain was documented in a study of CD8+ T cells in alopecia areata. Overall study: Percent affected scalp area, the SALT score, rated treated patients' severity.

Study-wide findings and caveats: While patients received tofacitinib, many expanded lesional clones remained present in scalp and blood.

Treatment indicated: oral pan-JAK inhibitor, 5-10 mg twice daily. Sorting from PBMCs produced CD4+ and CD8+ T cells. Worth noting for this clone: Its antigen is currently unknown.

RNA extraction and reverse transcription yielded cDNA as sequencing template. Method: immunoSEQ multiplex PCR; TCRdb's copy keeps in-frame clones and lacks some. This sample yields 200,000 or so clones, of which about 62% are seen a single time; about 5% belongs to the top ten. This TCR was sampled from a human donor with alopecia areata. The sample in question was CD4+ T cells sorted from blood, obtained at week 24, from a patient treated with tofacitinib.

The CDR3 sequence is CASSPKREGETQYF. CDR3 DNA sequence: TGTGCCAGCAGCCCAAAGCGGGAGGGGGAGACCCAGTACTTC. The V gene is TRBV7-2, the J gene TRBJ2-5, with TRBD2 matching 10 bases. CDR1 and CDR2 (germline): SGHTA, FQGNSA. This CDR3 spans 14 amino acids. The V and J ends lost 5 bases and 5 bases, in that order; junction bases with no gene match: 5. Complete variable domain (other parts from reference TRBV7-2 and TRBJ2-5): GAGVSQSPSNKVTEKGKDVELRCDPISGHTALYWYRQSLGQGLEFLIYFQGNSAPDKSGLPSDRFSAERTGGSVSTLTIQRTQQEDSAVYLCASSPKREGETQYFGPGTRLLVL.